The 2 T cell receptor beta chains below were found in one sample sequenced in a study of T cells in Graves' hyperthyroidism and ophthalmopathy (dated by TCRdb to between 2018 and 2021). Library construction relied on multiplex PCR. The sequencing machine was an Illumina HiSeq 2000. Amplification of TCR beta CDR3 regions was carried out from RNA transcripts. A first-round RT-PCR of the TCR CDR3 used the HTBI primer set with the Qiagen OneStep RT-PCR kit. TCRdb reprocessing: public reads trimmed at Q25 with fastp, clones called with MiXCR, in-frame beta chains kept. Here each entry gathers all rows of one CDR3 protein and keeps the most common genes and DNA. The sample records 300,000 to 450,000 distinct CDR3 sequences, more than 12% of which are singletons. The ten largest clones add up to approximately 32% of the sample. What was sequenced was blood. These receptors all come from a woman aged 30 to 39 with Graves' hyperthyroidism.

This clonotype has a count of ten or more. The chain has TRBV29-1 and TRBJ1-1; possible D gene TRBD1, 6 bases. V dropped 3 bases and J dropped 1 base, with 12 bases sitting between them. The CDR3 is made up of 14 amino acids. Germline V gene lookup returns CDR1 SQVTM and CDR2 ANQGSEA. DNA of the CDR3: TGCAGCGTTGAGGCGCGGGGGCAGAACACTGAAGCTTTCTTT. This translates into CSVEARGQNTEAFF.

This clonotype was found many times. The chain is built from TRBV6-1 and TRBJ2-3, with 11 bases aligning to TRBD1. The CDR3 is 16 residues long. Germline loops: CDR1 MNHNS, CDR2 SASEGT. V dropped 6 bases and J dropped 3; count of bases not matched to a gene: 8. This CDR3 reads CASSDPGTGGTDTQYF. The CDR3 nucleotides are TGTGCCAGCAGCGACCCCGGGACAGGGGGGACAGATACGCAGTATTTT.